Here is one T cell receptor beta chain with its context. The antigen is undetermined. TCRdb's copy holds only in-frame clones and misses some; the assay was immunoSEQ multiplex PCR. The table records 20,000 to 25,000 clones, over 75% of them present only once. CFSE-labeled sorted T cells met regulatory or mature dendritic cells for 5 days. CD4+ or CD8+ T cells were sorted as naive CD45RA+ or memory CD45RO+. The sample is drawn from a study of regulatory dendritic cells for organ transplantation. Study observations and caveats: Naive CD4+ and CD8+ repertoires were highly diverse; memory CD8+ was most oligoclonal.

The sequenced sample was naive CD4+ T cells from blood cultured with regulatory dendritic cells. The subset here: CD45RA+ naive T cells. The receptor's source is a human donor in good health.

This CDR3 reads CASSGPGLAGGHEQFF. The CDR3 DNA reads as TGTGCCAGCAGCGGACCAGGACTAGCGGGGGGACATGAGCAGTTCTTC. V and J are TRBV7-3 and TRBJ2-1, with 14 bases identical to TRBD2. Losses at the gene ends were 5 bases for V and 8 bases for J; bases not matched to a gene: 8. The CDR3 has 16 residues. Germline CDR1 reads SGHTA; CDR2 reads FQGTGA.